This T cell receptor (beta chain) was recorded in a study of blood T cell repertoires in COVID-19. In the study overall: There were acute and convalescent COVID-19 samples, and they came from the United States, Italy and Spain. PBMCs, B-cell-depleted T cells, or T cells provided the cDNA or gDNA that made up the material.

As originally analysed: From reference gene primer amplification, estimates of nucleated cell counts were derived. The protocol was immunoSEQ multiplex PCR, while the TCRdb copy is restricted to in-frame clones and leaves out a portion. Clonal size and the V and J genes are those of that table, whereas D and trimming came from the DNA. The sample carries more than 150,000 clones, roughly 83% recorded once. CDR3 length: 14 residues. Germline V gene sequence: CDR1 MDHEN, CDR2 SYDVKM. Deletions cut 5 bases from V and 0 bases from J, with 10 bases between. Material: peripheral blood. The TCR sequence derives from a man between 18 and 29 years old with active or convalescent COVID-19. J is TRBJ1-2 and V is TRBV28; D unresolved. The CDR3 DNA is TGTGCCAGCAGTATCTCAACAGCTAACTATGGCTACACCTTC. Encoded protein: CASSISTANYGYTF.